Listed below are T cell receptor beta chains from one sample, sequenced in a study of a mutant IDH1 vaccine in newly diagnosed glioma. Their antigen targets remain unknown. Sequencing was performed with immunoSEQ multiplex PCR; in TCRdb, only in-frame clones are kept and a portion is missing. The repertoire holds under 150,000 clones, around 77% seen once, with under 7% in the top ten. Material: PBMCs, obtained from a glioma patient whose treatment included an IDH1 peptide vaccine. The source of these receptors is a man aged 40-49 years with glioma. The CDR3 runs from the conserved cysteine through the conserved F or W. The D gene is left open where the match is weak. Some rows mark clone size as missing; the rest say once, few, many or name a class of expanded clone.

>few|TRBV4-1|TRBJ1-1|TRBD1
CASSQDRTGNTEAFF
TGCGCCAGCAGCCAAGATCGGACAGGGAACACTGAAGCTTTCTTT
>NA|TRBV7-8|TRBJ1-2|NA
CASSNLRVNYGYTF
TGCGCCAGCAGCAACCTCAGGGTTAACTATGGCTACACCTTC
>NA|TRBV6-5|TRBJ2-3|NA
CASRGGAGARHTQYF
TGTGCCAGCAGGGGCGGCGCGGGGGCACGACATACGCAGTATTTT
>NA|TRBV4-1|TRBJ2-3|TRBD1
CASSQAQGVPDTQYF
TGCGCCAGCAGCCAAGCACAGGGGGTACCAGATACGCAGTATTTT
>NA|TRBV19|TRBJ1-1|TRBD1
CASSTDRATEAFF
TGTGCCAGTAGTACGGACAGGGCCACTGAAGCTTTCTTT
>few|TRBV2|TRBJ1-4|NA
CASSRTVSNEKLFF
TGTGCCAGCAGCCGGACAGTCTCTAATGAAAAACTGTTTTTT
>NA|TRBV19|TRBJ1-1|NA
CASSIGPNTEAFF
TGTGCCAGTAGTATTGGGCCGAACACTGAAGCTTTCTTT
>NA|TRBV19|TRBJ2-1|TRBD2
CASSIQASGGPLEQFF
TGTGCCAGTAGTATTCAGGCTAGCGGGGGGCCTCTGGAGCAGTTCTTC
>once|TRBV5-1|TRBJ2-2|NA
CASRSWDGTGELFF
TGCGCCAGTCGTTCTTGGGACGGCACCGGGGAGCTGTTTTTT
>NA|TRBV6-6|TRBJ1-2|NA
CASSYNGNYGYTF
TGTGCCAGCAGTTACAACGGTAACTATGGCTACACCTTC
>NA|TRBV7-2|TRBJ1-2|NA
CASSRRPYGYTF
TGTGCCAGCAGCCGTCGACCGTATGGCTACACCTTC
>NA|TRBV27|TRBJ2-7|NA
CASSLVPGEQYF
TGTGCCAGCAGTTTAGTTCCGGGCGAGCAGTACTTC
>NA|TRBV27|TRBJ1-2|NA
CASSSDGTPRGYTF
TGTGCCAGCAGTTCCGACGGGACACCCAGGGGCTACACCTTC
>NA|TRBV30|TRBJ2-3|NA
CAWSPGAKDTQYF
TGTGCCTGGAGTCCGGGAGCAAAAGATACGCAGTATTTT
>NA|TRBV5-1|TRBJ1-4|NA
CASSNPMAGRVEKLFF
TGCGCCAGCAGCAACCCTATGGCCGGAAGGGTTGAAAAACTGTTTTTT
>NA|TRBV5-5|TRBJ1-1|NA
CASSLVEKMNTEAFF
TGTGCCAGCAGCTTGGTAGAGAAAATGAACACTGAAGCTTTCTTT
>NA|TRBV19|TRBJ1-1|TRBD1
CASSMGAGGMNTEAFF
TGTGCCAGTAGTATGGGGGCAGGGGGAATGAACACTGAAGCTTTCTTT
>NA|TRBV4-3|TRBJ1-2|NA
CASSPGQNYGYTF
TGCGCCAGCAGCCCCGGGCAAAACTATGGCTACACCTTC
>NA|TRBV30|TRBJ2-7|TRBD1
CACSTGASSYEQYF
TGTGCCTGCAGTACAGGGGCGAGCTCCTACGAGCAGTACTTC
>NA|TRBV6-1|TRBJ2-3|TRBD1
CASGDETGASDTQYF
TGTGCCAGCGGGGACGAGACAGGGGCATCAGATACGCAGTATTTT
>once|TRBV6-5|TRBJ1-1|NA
CASSYSSGMTEAFF
TGTGCCAGCAGTTACTCGTCAGGGATGACTGAAGCTTTCTTT
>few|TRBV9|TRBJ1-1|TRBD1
CASSVSGQGGKAFF
TGTGCCAGCAGCGTATCGGGACAGGGAGGAAAAGCTTTCTTT
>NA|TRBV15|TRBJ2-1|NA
CATSIRDEQFF
TGTGCCACCAGCATAAGGGATGAGCAGTTCTTC
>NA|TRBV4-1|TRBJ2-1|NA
CASSKGPPVDEQFF
TGCGCCAGCAGCAAGGGCCCCCCTGTGGATGAGCAGTTCTTC
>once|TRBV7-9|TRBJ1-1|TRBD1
CASSLAGGATEAFF
TGTGCCAGCAGCTTGGCAGGGGGAGCCACTGAAGCTTTCTTT